Below, 24 T cell receptor beta chains from the same sample are listed, as sequenced in a study of blood T cell repertoires in COVID-19. Measured with immunoSEQ multiplex PCR; TCRdb has only the in-frame clones, and not every one. The table includes about 140,000 clones, more than 80% detected once. The sample taken for sequencing was peripheral blood. These TCRs come from a woman of 80 years or more in a cohort sampled during active or convalescent COVID-19.

On this clone itself: The germline gene is not matched at one end of the junction; a read error may be the cause. The V call is TRBV18, the J call TRBJ1-1; TRBD1 agrees at 7 bases. This CDR3 contains 16 residues. Per the germline V gene, CDR1 is KGHSH and CDR2 is LQKENI. The CDR3 region has the DNA TGTGCCAGCTCCCCACAGGGGCCAGGGATGAACACTGAAGCTTTCTTT. Translating it yields CASSPQGPGMNTEAFF.

The chain couples TRBV5-8 to TRBJ2-1, with 7 bases lining up with TRBD1. The germline V gene has CDR1 SGHTS and CDR2 YDEGEE. There are 16 residues in the CDR3. The trim removed 3 bases at V and 10 bases at J, leaving 16 bases unmatched. Here the CDR3 DNA reads TGTGCCAGCAGCTCGGGTAGAAGACAGGGACCAGGAGAGCAGTTCTTC. Translating it yields CASSSGRRQGPGEQFF.

This clone has just one count. This chain joins TRBV18 and TRBJ2-5; the match to TRBD2 covers 9 bases. V dropped 1 base and J dropped 1; count of bases not matched to a gene: 25. This CDR3 region has 23 residues. CDR1 KGHSH and CDR2 LQKENI come from the germline V gene. The DNA for the CDR3 is TGTGCCAGCTCACCACAAGTGAAATTAGCGGGGGTAACATCAGACATCCCCCAAGAGACCCAGTACTTC. It specifies CASSPQVKLAGVTSDIPQETQYF.

The rearrangement links TRBV5-4 to TRBJ2-7; a possible D gene is TRBD2 (7 bases). The germline CDR1 and CDR2 sequences are SGHNT and YYREEE (reference sequence). Trimming removed 1 base at V and 3 bases at J, with 11 bases between. This CDR3 is 14 amino acids long. The CDR3 region has the DNA TGTGCCAGCAGCTTGCGGGGGGCGCTCTACGAGCAGTACTTC. Encoded protein: CASSLRGALYEQYF.

The rearrangement uses TRBV23-1 and TRBJ2-6, with 12 bases fitting TRBD1. TRBV23-1 is reported as an ORF; its role is uncertain. The CDR3 is made up of 19 amino acids. J was trimmed by 2 bases and V by 10 bases; bases with no gene match: 15. The CDR3 coding sequence is TGCGCCACCTCGTGTGGGACAGGGGGCGCTTATCCTGGGGCCAACGTCCTGACTTTC. The encoded protein is CATSCGTGGAYPGANVLTF.

V usage is TRBV5-1 and J usage is TRBJ1-1; TRBD1 matches at 9 bases. CDR1 is SGHRS, CDR2 YFSETQ, per germline. The CDR3 is 18 residues long. Germline trimming cut 0 bases from V and 0 bases from J; bases unmatched to any gene: 9. CDR3 sequence: CASSLGLGTGLVNTEAFF. The CDR3 nucleotides are TGCGCCAGCAGCTTGGGTCTCGGGACAGGGCTGGTGAACACTGAAGCTTTCTTT.

The sample holds one count of this clone. The CDR3 is CASSPGLAKNIQYF. CDR3 bases: TGTGCCAGCTCACCGGGACTAGCCAAAAACATTCAGTACTTC. The rearrangement uses TRBV18 and TRBJ2-4, with D perhaps matching TRBD2 (6 bases). Trimming removed 3 bases from V and 0 bases from J, with 6 bases in between. Germline V CDR1 and CDR2: KGHSH, LQKENI. The CDR3 is 14 amino acids.

Notes on this clone: The same CDR3 is also encoded by other DNA sequences in this sample. This chain joins TRBV5-1 and TRBJ1-6; the match to TRBD1 covers 10 bases. This CDR3 spans 15 amino acids. Germline CDR1 is SGHRS and CDR2 is YFSETQ. With 0 bases clipped from V and 9 bases from J, the junction kept 3 bases outside the gene matches. CDR3: CASSLAGQGSSPLHF. CDR3 DNA sequence: TGCGCCAGCAGCTTGGCGGGACAGGGGAGTTCACCCCTCCACTTT.

The rearrangement uses TRBV6-6 and TRBJ1-2; TRBD1 agrees at 7 bases. This CDR3 is 13 amino acids long. Germline V gives CDR1 MNHNY, CDR2 SVGAGI (reference sequence). V dropped 5 bases and J dropped 3; count of bases not matched to a gene: 3. The CDR3: CASSPQGDYGYTF. The CDR3 DNA follows: TGTGCCAGCAGTCCCCAGGGGGACTATGGCTACACCTTC.

The chain joins TRBV3-1 (or the pseudogene TRBV3-2) to TRBJ2-3; D might be TRBD2 (6 bases). CDR3 size: 14 residues. V was clipped by 4 bases and J by 8 bases, with 16 bases between them. The germline gives CDR1 LGHDT, CDR2 YNNKEL (reference sequence). CDR3 DNA sequence: TGTGCCAGCAGCCGCCAGCAGACTAGAAGTACGCAGTATTTT. Amino acids: CASSRQQTRSTQYF.

This rearrangement joins TRBV18 to TRBJ1-6; 8 bases fit TRBD1. Trimming cost V 6 bases and J 5 bases; bases outside gene matches: 6. The germline gives CDR1 KGHSH, CDR2 LQKENI. The CDR3 runs 15 residues. The CDR3 sequence: CASSSDRVHNSPLHF. CDR3 nucleotides: TGTGCCAGCTCCTCGGACAGGGTCCATAATTCACCCCTCCACTTT.

This clone was counted once. This chain connects TRBV6-6 to TRBJ1-1, with 8 bases matching TRBD1. Losses at the gene ends were 5 bases for V and 5 bases for J; bases not matched to a gene: 7. The V gene's germline CDR1 is MNHNY and CDR2 SVGAGI (reference sequence). The CDR3 runs 14 residues. CDR3 loop: CASSADRGRTEAFF. The CDR3 coding sequence is TGTGCCAGCAGTGCAGACAGGGGAAGAACTGAAGCTTTCTTT.

The chain uses TRBV7-8 and TRBJ2-1; possibly TRBD2 for D (6 bases). Per the germline V gene, CDR1 is SGHVS and CDR2 is FQNEAQ. CDR3 size: 16 residues. V shed 0 bases and J shed 7 bases, with 16 bases lying between them. The CDR3 DNA reads TGTGCCAGCAGCTTAGCGAGGCAGGGAGGTACAAATGAGCAGTTCTTC. Residues: CASSLARQGGTNEQFF.

This clone was observed a single time. V and J are TRBV11-2 and TRBJ1-1, with 8 bases identical to TRBD1. The CDR3 covers 18 residues. V shed 1 base, J shed 3 bases, and the junction held 13 bases outside the gene matches. CDR1 and CDR2 (germline): SGHAT, FQNNGV. The CDR3 region is CASSLVRRGRGLYTEAFF. The CDR3 DNA is TGTGCCAGCAGCTTAGTTAGAAGGGGCAGGGGGCTGTACACTGAAGCTTTCTTT.

V and J are TRBV29-1 and TRBJ2-3, with 10 bases that match TRBD1. The CDR3 has 17 residues. Germline V gene lookup returns CDR1 SQVTM and CDR2 ANQGSEA. After removal of 7 bases from V and 0 bases from J, the junction contained 13 bases not matched to a gene. CDR3 sequence reads: CSASSRDRGRSTDTQYF. For the CDR3, the DNA is TGCAGCGCGTCTTCCAGGGACAGGGGACGTAGCACAGATACGCAGTATTTT.

This CDR3 reads CASSSLSRASGGIQETQYF. The CDR3 DNA is TGTGCCAGCAGCTCACTATCAAGAGCTAGCGGGGGGATCCAAGAGACCCAGTACTTC. The chain recombines TRBV9 with TRBJ2-5, with 11 bases aligning to TRBD2. The trim removed 4 bases at V and 1 base at J, leaving 15 bases unmatched. Germline lookup yields CDR1 SGDLS and CDR2 YYNGEE. CDR3 size: 19 residues.

This clone has only a few counts. The gene calls are TRBV28 and TRBJ1-6; D might be TRBD1 (5 bases). This CDR3 region has 15 residues. V lost 5 bases and J 9 bases, leaving 17 bases between the germline ends. Germline V CDR1 and CDR2: MDHEN, SYDVKM. CDR3 in amino acids: CASSPRGNIGSPLHF. CDR3 sequence (DNA): TGTGCCAGCAGTCCGCGGGGGAATATAGGTTCACCCCTCCACTTT.

To note about this clone: The junction differs from germline at one of its ends, possibly a read error. The CDR3 DNA reads as TGCGCCAGCAGACAAGGGGTTTCGGGGGGGTCCTACAATGAGCAGTTCTTC. The encoded protein is CASRQGVSGGSYNEQFF. This chain connects TRBV4-1 to TRBJ2-1, with TRBD2 matching over 8 bases. Germline CDR1 is MGHRA and CDR2 is YSYEKL. The CDR3 length is 17 residues.

This clone has only a few counts. The rearrangement joins TRBV19 to TRBJ2-5; TRBD1 matches 7 bases. The CDR3 length is 14 residues. Trimming at V came to 3 bases and at J to 2 bases, leaving 3 bases not matched to a gene. The germline V gene encodes CDR1 LNHDA and CDR2 SQIVND (reference sequence). CDR3 DNA: TGTGCCAGTAGTATCAGGGGGTGGCAAGAGACCCAGTACTTC. This translates into CASSIRGWQETQYF.

The sample holds one count of this clone. The chain joins TRBV7-2 to TRBJ1-1; D is undetermined. This CDR3 spans 14 amino acids. Germline loops: CDR1 SGHTA, CDR2 FQGNSA. V lost 0 bases, J lost 4 bases, and 9 bases lay in between. The CDR3 loop reads CASSLALHSTEAFF. CDR3 coding DNA: TGTGCCAGCAGCTTAGCGCTCCACAGCACTGAAGCTTTCTTT.

The rearrangement uses TRBV7-2 and TRBJ2-7; possible D gene TRBD2, 6 bases. Germline CDR1 SGHTA, CDR2 FQGNSA. V was pared by 11 bases and J by 3 bases, with 20 bases between. The CDR3 has 14 residues. The CDR3: CARLRYPGDYEQYF. The CDR3 coding sequence is TGTGCCCGCCTTAGATACCCGGGGGACTACGAGCAGTACTTC.

This clone was detected ten times or more. The V gene is TRBV9, the J gene TRBJ1-2, with D perhaps matching TRBD1 (6 bases). The CDR3 has 15 amino acids. The germline V gene has CDR1 SGDLS and CDR2 YYNGEE. Trimming cost V 1 base and J 4 bases, with 14 bases left between them. Here the CDR3 reads CASSVLAAGVYGYTF. Written as DNA, the CDR3 is TGTGCCAGCAGCGTATTGGCGGCAGGGGTCTATGGCTACACCTTC.

The V and J genes are TRBV5-4 and TRBJ2-5; a possible D gene is TRBD1 (6 bases). V lost 3 bases and J lost 1, with 16 bases in between. The CDR3 contains 16 residues. Germline V lookup: CDR1 SGHNT, CDR2 YYREEE (reference sequence). In DNA form, the CDR3 reads TGTGCCAGCAGCTCCGGACAGACTATCACCCAAGAGACCCAGTACTTC. This translates into CASSSGQTITQETQYF.

This CDR3 is CASSQDLPRGRGEKLFF. The CDR3 region has the DNA TGCGCCAGCAGCCAAGATCTCCCCCGGGGCAGGGGTGAAAAACTGTTTTTT. The gene calls are TRBV4-3 and TRBJ1-4; D is possibly TRBD1 (6 bases). The CDR3 is made up of 17 amino acids. Per germline, CDR1 LGHNA and CDR2 YSLEER. The V gene lost 0 bases and the J gene lost 7 bases, with 18 bases spanning the gap.